These T cell receptor beta chains were read from a single sample in a study of T cell responses to AZD1222 COVID-19 vaccine. Some clones are missing from TCRdb's copy, which holds only in-frame ones; the method was immunoSEQ multiplex PCR. The sample records 130,000 or so clones, roughly 94% being singletons. Sequencing used peripheral blood, obtained on day 0 of AZD1222 vaccination. These receptors originate from an adult in good health. Each CDR3 is given with its conserved first and last residue. The order of the fields is V gene, D gene, J gene, clone size, CDR3 protein, CDR3 DNA. A D gene is named only where the DNA matches it firmly. Clone size is given for some rows only: seen once, a few or many times, or a class if the clone is expanded.

TRBV10-2	-	TRBJ2-3	-	CASSDFQSVTDTQYF	TGCGCCAGCAGTGATTTTCAAAGCGTCACAGATACGCAGTATTTT
TRBV6-6	-	TRBJ1-2	-	CASSYAGKEVGYTF	TGTGCCAGCAGTTACGCAGGGAAAGAGGTTGGCTACACCTTC
TRBV28	-	TRBJ1-4	-	CASTLGTQREKLFF	TGTGCCAGCACTCTCGGGACACAGAGAGAAAAACTGTTTTTT
TRBV11-2	-	TRBJ2-6	-	CASSISPGGANVLTF	TGTGCCAGCAGCATCTCCCCTGGGGGGGCCAACGTCCTGACTTTC
TRBV9	-	TRBJ1-6	-	CASSVGGVVNSPLHF	TGTGCCAGCAGCGTAGGTGGGGTGGTGAATTCACCCCTCCACTTT
TRBV27	-	TRBJ1-2	-	CASSTGRGYGYTF	TGTGCCAGCTCGACGGGACGCGGCTATGGCTACACCTTC
TRBV2	-	TRBJ1-3	once	CASSEVAFSGNTIYF	TGTGCCAGCAGTGAAGTGGCGTTCTCTGGAAACACCATATATTTT
TRBV18	-	TRBJ1-1	-	CASSEVMNTEAFF	TGTGCCAGCTCCGAGGTAATGAACACTGAAGCTTTCTTT
TRBV30	-	TRBJ1-1	-	CAWSVRAPEAFF	TGTGCCTGGAGTGTAAGGGCCCCTGAAGCTTTCTTT
TRBV7-2	-	TRBJ1-2	-	CASSLRWGVGYTF	TGTGCCAGCAGCTTACGGTGGGGCGTTGGCTACACCTTC
TRBV4-1	-	TRBJ2-7	once	CASSQALSPAYEQYF	TGCGCCAGCAGCCAGGCCCTATCCCCTGCCTACGAGCAGTACTTC
TRBV11-2	-	TRBJ2-7	-	CASSSLGVTYEQYF	TGTGCCAGCAGCTCTCTCGGCGTAACCTACGAGCAGTACTTC
TRBV6-1	TRBD1	TRBJ1-2	-	CASSEAWTGNYGYTF	TGTGCCAGCAGTGAAGCTTGGACAGGGAACTATGGCTACACCTTC
TRBV4-2	-	TRBJ2-3	-	CASSLARADTQYF	TGTGCCAGCAGCCTAGCGAGGGCAGATACGCAGTATTTT
TRBV23-1	-	TRBJ1-2	-	CASSQFMGYTF	TGCGCCAGCAGTCAATTTATGGGATACACCTTC
TRBV14	-	TRBJ2-1	-	CASSPWTTSNEQFF	TGTGCCAGCAGCCCATGGACTACCTCCAATGAGCAGTTCTTC
TRBV5-8	-	TRBJ2-3	few	CASSMPPLTDTQYF	TGTGCCAGCAGTATGCCGCCCCTCACAGATACGCAGTATTTT
TRBV7-9	TRBD2	TRBJ2-3	few	CASSSTVGAGADTQYF	TGTGCCAGCAGCTCCACGGTGGGAGCGGGAGCAGATACGCAGTATTTT
TRBV5-8	-	TRBJ1-4	-	CASSLVLGLSNEKLFF	TGTGCCAGCAGCTTGGTCCTCGGACTATCTAATGAAAAACTGTTTTTT
TRBV19	TRBD1	TRBJ1-5	once	CASSIVRGPDQPQHF	TGTGCCAGTAGTATAGTCAGGGGGCCGGATCAGCCCCAGCATTTT
TRBV11-2	-	TRBJ2-1	-	CASSRSGSSYNEQFF	TGTGCCAGCAGCCGAAGCGGAAGCTCCTACAATGAGCAGTTCTTC
TRBV11-2	TRBD1	TRBJ1-2	-	CASSSVRDRGFAGYTF	TGTGCCAGCAGCTCCGTCCGGGACAGGGGGTTTGCTGGCTACACCTTC
TRBV7-2	-	TRBJ1-4	-	CASSTGTGGEKLFF	TGTGCCAGCAGCACCGGGACTGGGGGTGAAAAACTGTTTTTT
TRBV19	-	TRBJ1-5	-	CASSIGTGQHKPQHF	TGTGCCAGTAGTATAGGGACGGGGCAGCATAAGCCCCAGCATTTT
TRBV15	TRBD2	TRBJ2-1	-	CATSRSGSSYNEQFF	TGTGCCACCAGCCGTAGCGGGAGCTCCTACAATGAGCAGTTCTTC
TRBV6-5	-	TRBJ1-1	once	CASSQYDLNTEAFF	TGTGCCAGCAGTCAATATGACCTGAACACTGAAGCTTTCTTT
TRBV30	-	TRBJ1-1	-	CAWSGGFNTEAFF	TGTGCCTGGAGTGGCGGCTTTAACACTGAAGCTTTCTTT
TRBV7-9	TRBD1	TRBJ2-2	once	CASSLETGRELFF	TGTGCCAGCAGCTTGGAGACAGGGAGGGAGCTGTTTTTT
TRBV5-4	TRBD2	TRBJ2-1	-	CASSFVTSGSRIEQFF	TGTGCCAGCAGCTTCGTGACTAGCGGGAGTCGTATTGAGCAGTTCTTC
TRBV6-5	TRBD1	TRBJ1-2	-	CASSYKGQGHGYTF	TGTGCCAGCAGTTACAAGGGACAGGGGCATGGCTACACCTTC
TRBV10-3	TRBD1	TRBJ1-3	-	CAIRSGTGASSSGNTIYF	TGTGCCATCAGATCCGGGACAGGGGCCTCGAGCTCTGGAAACACCATATATTTT
TRBV2	TRBD1	TRBJ1-2	-	CASSPAGTGGAYGYTF	TGTGCCAGCAGCCCGGCCGGGACAGGGGGAGCCTATGGCTACACCTTC
TRBV14	TRBD1	TRBJ2-6	-	CASSQYLGQGSSGANVLTF	TGTGCCAGCAGCCAATATTTAGGACAGGGGAGCTCTGGGGCCAACGTCCTGACTTTC
TRBV7-2	-	TRBJ1-4	-	CASSLGDSANEKLFF	TGTGCCAGCAGCTTAGGGGATTCGGCTAATGAAAAACTGTTTTTT
TRBV6-2/TRBV6-3	-	TRBJ2-6	-	CASSLDSYRANVLTF	TGTGCCAGCAGTCTCGACAGTTATCGGGCCAACGTCCTGACTTTC
TRBV9	-	TRBJ1-1	once	CASSVSGALNTEAFF	TGTGCCAGCAGCGTATCAGGGGCCCTGAACACTGAAGCTTTCTTT
TRBV7-9	-	TRBJ1-1	few	CASSAWDTWNTEAFF	TGTGCCAGCAGCGCGTGGGACACTTGGAACACTGAAGCTTTCTTT
TRBV4-2	-	TRBJ1-4	-	CASSPRGQGGTEKLFF	TGTGCCAGCAGCCCGAGAGGACAAGGGGGAACTGAAAAACTGTTTTTT
TRBV6-5	-	TRBJ1-3	-	CASSYSSISGNTIYF	TGTGCCAGCAGTTACTCATCAATCTCTGGAAACACCATATATTTT
TRBV18	TRBD1	TRBJ1-2	-	CASSRDRENGYTF	TGTGCCAGCTCACGGGACAGGGAAAATGGCTACACCTTC
TRBV20-1	-	TRBJ2-3	-	CSAMTLPQYF	TGCAGTGCTATGACCTTACCGCAGTATTTT
TRBV6-4	-	TRBJ1-2	few	CASSDSDRGVATF	TGTGCCAGCAGTGACTCCGATAGGGGGGTTGCGACCTTC
TRBV6-1	-	TRBJ2-2	once	CASSEAPGRLAGELFF	TGTGCCAGCAGTGAAGCTCCAGGGCGCTTGGCCGGGGAGCTGTTTTTT
TRBV19	-	TRBJ1-6	once	CASSIGKGNSPLHF	TGTGCCAGTAGTATCGGGAAGGGTAATTCACCCCTCCACTTT
TRBV11-2	-	TRBJ2-1	-	CASSPGTYNEQFF	TGTGCCAGCAGCCCGGGGACCTACAATGAGCAGTTCTTC
TRBV27	-	TRBJ1-5	-	CASSRESSFHQPQHF	TGTGCCAGCAGCCGGGAGTCCAGTTTCCATCAGCCCCAGCATTTT
TRBV4-1	TRBD1	TRBJ1-2	-	CASSQDLGPGGSGYTF	TGCGCCAGCAGCCAAGATCTTGGGCCAGGGGGATCTGGCTACACCTTC
TRBV15	TRBD1	TRBJ1-2	-	CATSPRTGGAMGYTF	TGTGCCACCAGCCCCAGGACAGGGGGCGCGATGGGCTACACCTTC
TRBV28	-	TRBJ1-2	-	CASSFMGDYGYTF	TGTGCCAGCAGTTTCATGGGGGACTATGGCTACACCTTC
TRBV5-1	-	TRBJ2-6	-	CASSLAFWTDSGANVLTF	TGCGCCAGCAGCTTGGCCTTTTGGACCGACTCTGGGGCCAACGTCCTGACTTTC
TRBV28	TRBD1	TRBJ1-2	-	CASSVPGQSYGYTF	TGTGCCAGCAGCGTTCCGGGACAGTCCTATGGCTACACCTTC
TRBV7-3	TRBD1	TRBJ1-4	-	CASSLTGGAHEKLFF	TGTGCCAGCAGCCTCACAGGGGGCGCCCATGAAAAACTGTTTTTT
TRBV2	-	TRBJ1-1	-	CASSTGPNTEAFF	TGTGCCAGCAGTACGGGACCGAACACTGAAGCTTTCTTT
TRBV4-1	-	TRBJ2-1	-	CASSQDNSYNEQFF	TGCGCCAGCAGCCAAGATAACTCGTACAATGAGCAGTTCTTC
TRBV19	-	TRBJ1-1	-	CATKNVMNTEAFF	TGTGCCACCAAAAACGTGATGAACACTGAAGCTTTCTTT
TRBV7-2	-	TRBJ2-1	-	CASSAYYNEQFF	TGTGCCAGCAGCGCGTATTACAATGAGCAGTTCTTC
TRBV5-8	TRBD2	TRBJ2-1	-	CASSLKAWRAGAFF	TGTGCCAGCAGCCTGAAGGCATGGAGGGCGGGAGCGTTCTTC